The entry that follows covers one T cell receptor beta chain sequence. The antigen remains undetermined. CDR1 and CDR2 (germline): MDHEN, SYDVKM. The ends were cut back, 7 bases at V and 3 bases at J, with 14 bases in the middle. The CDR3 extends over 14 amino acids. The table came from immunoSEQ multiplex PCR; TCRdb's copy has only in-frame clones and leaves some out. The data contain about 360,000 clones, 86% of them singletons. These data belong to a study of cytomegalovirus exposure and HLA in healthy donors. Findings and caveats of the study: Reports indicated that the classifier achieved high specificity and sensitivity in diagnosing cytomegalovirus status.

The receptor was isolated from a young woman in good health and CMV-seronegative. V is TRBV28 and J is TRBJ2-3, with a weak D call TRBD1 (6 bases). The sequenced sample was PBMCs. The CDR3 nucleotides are TGTGCCAGCAAGAAGGGGGATAGGACAGATACGCAGTATTTT. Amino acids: CASKKGDRTDTQYF.